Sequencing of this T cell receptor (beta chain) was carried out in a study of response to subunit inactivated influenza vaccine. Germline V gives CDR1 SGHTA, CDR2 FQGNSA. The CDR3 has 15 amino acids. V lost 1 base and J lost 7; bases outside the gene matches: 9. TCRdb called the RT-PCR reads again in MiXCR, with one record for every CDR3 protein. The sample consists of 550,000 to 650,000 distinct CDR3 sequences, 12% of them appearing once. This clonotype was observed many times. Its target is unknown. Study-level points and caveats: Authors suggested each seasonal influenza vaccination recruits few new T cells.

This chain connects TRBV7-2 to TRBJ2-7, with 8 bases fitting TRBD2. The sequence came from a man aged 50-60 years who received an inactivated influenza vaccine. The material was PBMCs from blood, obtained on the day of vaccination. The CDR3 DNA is TGTGCCAGCAGCTTAGAATCGCGGGGGGCGGGGGAGCAGTACTTC. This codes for CASSLESRGAGEQYF.